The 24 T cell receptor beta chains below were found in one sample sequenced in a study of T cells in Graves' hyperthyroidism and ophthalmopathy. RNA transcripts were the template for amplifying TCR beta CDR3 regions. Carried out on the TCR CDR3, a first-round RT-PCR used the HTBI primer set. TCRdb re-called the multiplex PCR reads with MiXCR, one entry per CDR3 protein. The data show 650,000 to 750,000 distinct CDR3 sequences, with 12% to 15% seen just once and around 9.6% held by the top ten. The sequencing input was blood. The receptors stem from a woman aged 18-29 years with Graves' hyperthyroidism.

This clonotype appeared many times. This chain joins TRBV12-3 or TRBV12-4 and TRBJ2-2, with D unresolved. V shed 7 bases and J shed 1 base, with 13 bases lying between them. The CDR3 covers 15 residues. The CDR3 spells CASTPKLVNTGELFF. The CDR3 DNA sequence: TGTGCCAGCACCCCCAAGCTCGTGAACACCGGGGAGCTGTTTTTT.

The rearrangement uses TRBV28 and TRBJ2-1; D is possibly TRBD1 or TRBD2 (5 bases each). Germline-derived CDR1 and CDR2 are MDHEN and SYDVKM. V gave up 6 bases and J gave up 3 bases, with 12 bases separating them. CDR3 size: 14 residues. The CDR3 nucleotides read TGTGCCAGCAGCGAGGGACGGCTCTACAATGAGCAGTTCTTC. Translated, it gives CASSEGRLYNEQFF. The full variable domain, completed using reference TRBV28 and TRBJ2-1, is DVKVTQSSRYLVKRTGEKVFLECVQDMDHENMFWYRQDPGLGLRLIYFSYDVKMKEKGDIPEGYSVSREKKERFSLILESASTNQTSMYLCASSEGRLYNEQFFGPGTRLTVL.

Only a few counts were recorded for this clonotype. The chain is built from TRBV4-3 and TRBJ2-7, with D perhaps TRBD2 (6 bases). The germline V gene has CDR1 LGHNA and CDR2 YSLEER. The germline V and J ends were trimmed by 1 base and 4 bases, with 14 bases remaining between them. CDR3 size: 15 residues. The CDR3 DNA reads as TGCGCCAGCAGCCAAGGCCTACTAGCTGGTTACGAGCAGTACTTC. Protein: CASSQGLLAGYEQYF.

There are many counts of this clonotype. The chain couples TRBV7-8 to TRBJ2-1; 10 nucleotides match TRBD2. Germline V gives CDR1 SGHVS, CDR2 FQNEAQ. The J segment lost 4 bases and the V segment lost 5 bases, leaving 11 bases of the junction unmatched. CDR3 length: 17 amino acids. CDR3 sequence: CASSPLPSGSWYNEQFF. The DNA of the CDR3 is TGTGCCAGCAGCCCCCTTCCTAGCGGGAGTTGGTACAATGAGCAGTTCTTC.

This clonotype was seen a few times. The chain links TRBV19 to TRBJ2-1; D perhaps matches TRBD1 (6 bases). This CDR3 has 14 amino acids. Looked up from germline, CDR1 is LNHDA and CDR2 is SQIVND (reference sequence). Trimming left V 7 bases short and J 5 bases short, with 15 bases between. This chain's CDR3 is CASKSDRSDNEQFF. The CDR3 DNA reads TGTGCCAGTAAGTCGGACAGATCAGACAATGAGCAGTTCTTC.

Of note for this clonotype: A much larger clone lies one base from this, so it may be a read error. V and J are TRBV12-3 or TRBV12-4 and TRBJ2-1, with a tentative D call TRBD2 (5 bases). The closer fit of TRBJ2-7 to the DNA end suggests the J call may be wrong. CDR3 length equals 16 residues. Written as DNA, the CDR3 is TGTGCCAGCAGTTTAGGGGGAGTTAGCTCCTACAATGAGCAGTACTTC. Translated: CASSLGGVSSYNEQYF.

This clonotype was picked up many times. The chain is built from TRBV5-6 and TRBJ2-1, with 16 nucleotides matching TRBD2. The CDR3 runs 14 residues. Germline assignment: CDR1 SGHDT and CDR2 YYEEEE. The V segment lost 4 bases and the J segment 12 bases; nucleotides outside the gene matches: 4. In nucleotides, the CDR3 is TGTGCCAGCAGCCAGGGACTAGCGGGAGGGCCGCAGTTCTTC. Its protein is CASSQGLAGGPQFF.

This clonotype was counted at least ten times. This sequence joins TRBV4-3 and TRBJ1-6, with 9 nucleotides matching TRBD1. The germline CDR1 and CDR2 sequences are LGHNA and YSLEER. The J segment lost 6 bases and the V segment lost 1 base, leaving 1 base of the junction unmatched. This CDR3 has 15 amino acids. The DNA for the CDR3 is TGCGCCAGCAGCCAAGCGACAGGGGGTAATTCACCCCTCCACTTT. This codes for CASSQATGGNSPLHF.

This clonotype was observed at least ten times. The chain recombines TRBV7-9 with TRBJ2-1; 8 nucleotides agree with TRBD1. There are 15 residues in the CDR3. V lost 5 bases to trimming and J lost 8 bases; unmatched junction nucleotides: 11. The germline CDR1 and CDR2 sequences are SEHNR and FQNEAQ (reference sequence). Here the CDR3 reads CASSLGQVLVYEQFF. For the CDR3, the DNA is TGTGCCAGCAGCCTGGGACAGGTACTAGTCTATGAGCAGTTCTTC.

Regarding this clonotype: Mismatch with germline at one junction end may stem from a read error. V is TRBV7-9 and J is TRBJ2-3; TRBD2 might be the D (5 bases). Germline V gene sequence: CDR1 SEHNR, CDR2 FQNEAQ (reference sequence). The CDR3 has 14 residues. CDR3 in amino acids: CGSSPGSLGDTQYF. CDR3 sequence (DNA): TGTGGCAGCAGCCCGGGATCACTGGGAGATACGCAGTATTTT.

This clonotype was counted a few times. CDR3 protein: CAIRLAGVRNEQFF. The CDR3 DNA follows: TGTGCCATCCGACTAGCGGGAGTACGAAATGAGCAGTTCTTC. The rearrangement uses TRBV14 and TRBJ2-1; 12 bases fit TRBD2. V lost 10 bases to trimming and J lost 7 bases; unmatched junction nucleotides: 8. The germline gives CDR1 SGHDN, CDR2 FVKESK. CDR3 length: 14 amino acids.

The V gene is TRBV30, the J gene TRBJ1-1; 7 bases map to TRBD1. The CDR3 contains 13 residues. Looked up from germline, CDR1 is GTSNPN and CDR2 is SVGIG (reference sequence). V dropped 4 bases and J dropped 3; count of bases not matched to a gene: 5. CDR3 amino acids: CAWTPGQYTEAFF. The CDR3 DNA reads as TGTGCCTGGACACCGGGACAGTACACTGAAGCTTTCTTT. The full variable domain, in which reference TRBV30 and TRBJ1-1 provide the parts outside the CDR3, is SQTIHQWPATLVQPVGSPLSLECTVEGTSNPNLYWYRQAAGRGLQLLFYSVGIGQISSEVPQNLSASRPQDRQFILSSKKLLLSDSGFYLCAWTPGQYTEAFFGQGTRLTVV.

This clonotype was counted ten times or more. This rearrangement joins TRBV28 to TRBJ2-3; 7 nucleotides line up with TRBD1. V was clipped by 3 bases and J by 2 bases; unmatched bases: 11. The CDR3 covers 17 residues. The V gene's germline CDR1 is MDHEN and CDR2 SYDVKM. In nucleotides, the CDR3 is TGTGCCAGCAGTTTTGTCCCGGACAGGAGCTACACAGATACGCAGTATTTT. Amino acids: CASSFVPDRSYTDTQYF.

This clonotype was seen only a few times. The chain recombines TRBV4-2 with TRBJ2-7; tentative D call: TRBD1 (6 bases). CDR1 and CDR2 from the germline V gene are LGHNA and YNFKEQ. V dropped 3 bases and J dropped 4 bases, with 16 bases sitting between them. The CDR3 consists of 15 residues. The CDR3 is CASSQSTGSGYEQYF. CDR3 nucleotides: TGTGCCAGCAGCCAGTCCACAGGGAGCGGTTACGAGCAGTACTTC.

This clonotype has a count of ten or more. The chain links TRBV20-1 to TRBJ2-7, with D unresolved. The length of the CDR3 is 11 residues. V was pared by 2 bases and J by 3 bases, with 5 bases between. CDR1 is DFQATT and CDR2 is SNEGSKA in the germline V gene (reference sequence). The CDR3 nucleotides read TGCAGTGCTAGAAACAGCTACGAGCAGTACTTC. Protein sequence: CSARNSYEQYF.

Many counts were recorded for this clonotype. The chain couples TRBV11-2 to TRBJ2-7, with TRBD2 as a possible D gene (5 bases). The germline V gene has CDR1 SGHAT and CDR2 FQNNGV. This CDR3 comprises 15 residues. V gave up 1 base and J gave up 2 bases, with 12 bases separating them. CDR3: CASSLGSGPAYEQYF. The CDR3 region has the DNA TGTGCCAGCAGCTTAGGCAGCGGCCCTGCCTACGAGCAGTACTTC.

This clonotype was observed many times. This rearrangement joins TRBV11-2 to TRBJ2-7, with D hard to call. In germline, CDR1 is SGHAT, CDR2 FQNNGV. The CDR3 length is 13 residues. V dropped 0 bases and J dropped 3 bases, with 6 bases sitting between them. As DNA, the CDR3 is TGTGCCAGCAGCTTAGAGCGGTTCTACGAGCAGTACTTC. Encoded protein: CASSLERFYEQYF.

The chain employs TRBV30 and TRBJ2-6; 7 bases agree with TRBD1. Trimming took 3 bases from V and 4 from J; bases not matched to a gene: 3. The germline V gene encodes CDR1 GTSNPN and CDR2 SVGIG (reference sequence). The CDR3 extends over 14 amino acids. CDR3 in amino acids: CAWSTGEGANVLTF. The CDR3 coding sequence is TGTGCCTGGAGCACAGGGGAGGGGGCCAACGTCCTGACTTTC.

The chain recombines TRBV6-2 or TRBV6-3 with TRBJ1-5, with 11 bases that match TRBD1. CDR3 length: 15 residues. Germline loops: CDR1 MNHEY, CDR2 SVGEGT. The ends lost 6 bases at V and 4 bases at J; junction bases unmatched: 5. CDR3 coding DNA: TGTGCCAGCAGAAGGGACAGGGGGATTAATCAGCCCCAGCATTTT. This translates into CASRRDRGINQPQHF.

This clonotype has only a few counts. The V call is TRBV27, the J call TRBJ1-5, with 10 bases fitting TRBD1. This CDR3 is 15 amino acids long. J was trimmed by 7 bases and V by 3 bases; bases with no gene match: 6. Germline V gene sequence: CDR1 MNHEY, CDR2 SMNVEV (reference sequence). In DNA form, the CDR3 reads TGTGCCAGCAGTTTCGGGACAGGGGTTGACCAGCCCCAGCATTTT. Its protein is CASSFGTGVDQPQHF.

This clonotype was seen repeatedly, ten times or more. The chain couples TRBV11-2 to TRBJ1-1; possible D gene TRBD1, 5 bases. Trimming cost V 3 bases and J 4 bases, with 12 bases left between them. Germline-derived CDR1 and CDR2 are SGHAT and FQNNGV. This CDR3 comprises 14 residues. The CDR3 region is CASSFPGKTTEAFF. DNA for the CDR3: TGTGCCAGCAGCTTCCCAGGGAAGACCACTGAAGCTTTCTTT.

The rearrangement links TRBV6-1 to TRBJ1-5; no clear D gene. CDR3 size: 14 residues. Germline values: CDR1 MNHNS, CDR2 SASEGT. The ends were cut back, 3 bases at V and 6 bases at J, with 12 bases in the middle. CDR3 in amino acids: CASSEFLVGQPQHF. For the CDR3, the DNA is TGTGCCAGCAGTGAGTTCCTGGTAGGTCAGCCCCAGCATTTT.

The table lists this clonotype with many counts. CDR3: CSATLAGIYNEQFF. The CDR3 DNA reads as TGCAGTGCTACTCTAGCGGGAATCTACAATGAGCAGTTCTTC. The chain combines TRBV20-1 with TRBJ2-1; 9 bases are shared with TRBD2. After removal of 4 bases from V and 3 bases from J, the junction contained 4 bases not matched to a gene. Germline V gene sequence: CDR1 DFQATT, CDR2 SNEGSKA (reference sequence). The CDR3 is made up of 14 amino acids.

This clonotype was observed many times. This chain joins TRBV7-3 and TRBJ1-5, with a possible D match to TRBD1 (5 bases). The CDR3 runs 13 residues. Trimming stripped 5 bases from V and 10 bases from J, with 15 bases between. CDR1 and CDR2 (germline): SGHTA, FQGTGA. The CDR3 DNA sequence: TGTGCCAGCAGCCTCAGTACCGGGACTCCCCAGCATTTT. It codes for CASSLSTGTPQHF. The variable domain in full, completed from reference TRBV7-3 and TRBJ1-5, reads GAGVSQTPSNKVTEKGKYVELRCDPISGHTALYWYRQSLGQGPEFLIYFQGTGAADDSGLPNDRFFAVRPEGSVSTLKIQRTERGDSAVYLCASSLSTGTPQHFGDGTRLSIL.